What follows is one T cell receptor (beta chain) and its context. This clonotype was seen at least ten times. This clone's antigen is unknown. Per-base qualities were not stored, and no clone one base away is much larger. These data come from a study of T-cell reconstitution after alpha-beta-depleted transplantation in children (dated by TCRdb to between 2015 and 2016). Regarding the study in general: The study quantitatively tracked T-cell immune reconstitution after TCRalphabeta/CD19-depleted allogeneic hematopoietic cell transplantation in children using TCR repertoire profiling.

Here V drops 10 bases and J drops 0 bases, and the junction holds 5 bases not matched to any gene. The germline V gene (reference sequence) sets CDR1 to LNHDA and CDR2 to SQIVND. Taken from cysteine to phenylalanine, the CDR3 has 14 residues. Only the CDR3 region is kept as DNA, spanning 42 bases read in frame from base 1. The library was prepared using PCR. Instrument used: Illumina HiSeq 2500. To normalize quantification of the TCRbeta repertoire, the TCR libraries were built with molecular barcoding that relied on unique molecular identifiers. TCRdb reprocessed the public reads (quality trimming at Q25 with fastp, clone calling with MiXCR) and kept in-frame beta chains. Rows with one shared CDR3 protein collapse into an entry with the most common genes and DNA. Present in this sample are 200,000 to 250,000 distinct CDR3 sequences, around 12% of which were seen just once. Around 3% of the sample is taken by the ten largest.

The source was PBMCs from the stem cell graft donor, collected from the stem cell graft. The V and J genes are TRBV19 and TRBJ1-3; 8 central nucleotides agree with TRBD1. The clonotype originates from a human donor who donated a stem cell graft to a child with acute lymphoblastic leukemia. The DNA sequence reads TGTGCCACGAGGGACAGGAGCTCTGGAAACACCATATATTTT. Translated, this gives CATRDRSSGNTIYF.